This TCR beta chain was retrieved from a study of beta chain features in type 1 diabetes. The CDR3 runs 18 residues. Germline CDR1 reads LNHNV; CDR2 reads YYDKDF (reference sequence). Trimming removed 5 bases from V and 7 bases from J; junction bases left unmatched: 18. As every portion of the isolated RNA was reverse transcribed, the sequencing read expressed TCRB transcripts. Repertoires were generated with immunoSEQ multiplex PCR, while TCRdb's copy carries only in-frame clones and drops some. The sample lists a few hundred thousand clones, 25% to 35% occurring once. The chain employs TRBV15 and TRBJ2-1; 9 positions match TRBD2. The source is a man aged 25-45 years in good health. Specimen: central memory CD4+ T cells from blood. CDR3 sequence reads: CATSSRGEAGGGSNEQFF. CDR3 bases: TGTGCCACCAGCTCCCGAGGTGAAGCGGGAGGTGGATCGAATGAGCAGTTCTTC.